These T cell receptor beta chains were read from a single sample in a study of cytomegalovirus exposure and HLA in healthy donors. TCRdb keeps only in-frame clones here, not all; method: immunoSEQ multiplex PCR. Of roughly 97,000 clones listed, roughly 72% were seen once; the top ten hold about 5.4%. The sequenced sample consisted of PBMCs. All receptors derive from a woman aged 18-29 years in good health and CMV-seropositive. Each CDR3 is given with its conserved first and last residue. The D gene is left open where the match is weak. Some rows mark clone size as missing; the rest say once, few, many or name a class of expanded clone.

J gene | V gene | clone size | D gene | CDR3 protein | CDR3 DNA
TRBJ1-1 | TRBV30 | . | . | CAWDLGVGTEAFF | TGTGCCTGGGACCTCGGGGTGGGCACTGAAGCTTTCTTT
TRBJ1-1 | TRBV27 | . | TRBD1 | CASRRTGNTEAFF | TGTGCCAGCAGGCGGACAGGGAACACTGAAGCTTTCTTT
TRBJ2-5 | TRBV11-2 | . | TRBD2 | CASSRFTLAAYQETQYF | TGTGCCAGCAGCCGCTTTACCCTAGCGGCATACCAAGAGACCCAGTACTTC
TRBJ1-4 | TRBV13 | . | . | CASSLSAGHATNEKLFF | TGTGCCAGCAGCTTAAGCGCGGGGCATGCAACTAATGAAAAACTGTTTTTT
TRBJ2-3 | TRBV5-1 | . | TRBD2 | CASSGGTSGRATDTQYF | TGCGCCAGCAGCGGAGGGACTAGCGGGAGGGCGACAGATACGCAGTATTTT
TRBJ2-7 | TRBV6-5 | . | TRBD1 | CASSYQGTGGYEQYF | TGTGCCAGCAGTTACCAGGGGACAGGGGGTTACGAGCAGTACTTC
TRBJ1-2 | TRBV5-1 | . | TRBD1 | CASSLGPGQGDGYTF | TGCGCCAGCAGCTTGGGACCGGGACAGGGTGATGGCTACACCTTC
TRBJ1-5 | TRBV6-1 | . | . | CASRETGNQPQHF | TGTGCCAGCAGAGAAACAGGTAATCAGCCCCAGCATTTT
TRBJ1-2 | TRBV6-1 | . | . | CASSEAHSWQGYGYTF | TGTGCCAGCAGTGAAGCGCATTCATGGCAGGGCTATGGCTACACCTTC
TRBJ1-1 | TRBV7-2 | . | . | CASSRALGTNTEAFF | TGTGCCAGCAGCCGAGCATTGGGGACAAACACTGAAGCTTTCTTT
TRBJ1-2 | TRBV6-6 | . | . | CASSSRGNGGYTF | TGTGCCAGCAGTTCAAGGGGAAATGGTGGCTACACCTTC
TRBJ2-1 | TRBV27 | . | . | CASSLGLNNEQFF | TGTGCCAGCAGTCTTGGACTCAACAATGAGCAGTTCTTC
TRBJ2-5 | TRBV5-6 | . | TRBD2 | CASSFGLAGETQYF | TGTGCCAGCAGCTTCGGGCTAGCGGGAGAGACCCAGTACTTC
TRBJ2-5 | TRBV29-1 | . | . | CSVVRGETQYF | TGCAGCGTTGTTAGGGGAGAGACCCAGTACTTC
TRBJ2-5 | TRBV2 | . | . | CASSYGGFETQYF | TGTGCCAGCAGTTACGGGGGTTTTGAGACCCAGTACTTC
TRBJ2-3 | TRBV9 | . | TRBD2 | CASSVATSGITDTQYF | TGTGCCAGCAGCGTAGCTACTAGCGGGATCACAGATACGCAGTATTTT
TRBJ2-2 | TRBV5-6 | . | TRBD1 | CASSKTGTGLFFTGELFF | TGTGCCAGCAGTAAAACCGGGACAGGGCTCTTTTTTACCGGGGAGCTGTTTTTT
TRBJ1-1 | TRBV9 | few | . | CASSSGNTEAFF | TGTGCCAGCAGCTCAGGGAACACTGAAGCTTTCTTT
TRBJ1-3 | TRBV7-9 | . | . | CAILSSGNTIYF | TGTGCCATCCTTAGCTCTGGAAACACCATATATTTT
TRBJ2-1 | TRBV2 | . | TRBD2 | CASAGTSGYNEQFF | TGTGCCAGCGCCGGGACTAGCGGTTACAATGAGCAGTTCTTC
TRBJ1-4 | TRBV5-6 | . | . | CASSVGGSANEKLFF | TGTGCCAGCAGCGTTGGGGGGTCAGCTAATGAAAAACTGTTTTTT
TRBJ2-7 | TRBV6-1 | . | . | CASTDSENSYEQYF | TGTGCCAGCACCGATAGCGAGAACTCCTACGAGCAGTACTTC
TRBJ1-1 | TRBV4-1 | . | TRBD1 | CASSQVGYRGGTEAFF | TGCGCCAGCAGCCAAGTCGGATACAGGGGCGGCACTGAAGCTTTCTTT
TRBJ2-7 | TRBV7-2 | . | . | CASSLRSGRSYEQYF | TGTGCCAGCAGCTTACGTTCTGGGAGGTCCTACGAGCAGTACTTC
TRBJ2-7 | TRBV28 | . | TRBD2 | CASSSPGTRKGYEQYF | TGTGCCAGCAGTTCTCCCGGGACTAGGAAGGGTTACGAGCAGTACTTC
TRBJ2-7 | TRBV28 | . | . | CASSSQGQLFYEQYF | TGTGCCAGCAGTTCCCAGGGGCAGTTATTCTACGAGCAGTACTTC
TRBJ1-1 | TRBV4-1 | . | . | CASSRGDRPPNTEAFF | TGCGCCAGCAGCCGGGGGGACCGACCACCGAACACTGAAGCTTTCTTT
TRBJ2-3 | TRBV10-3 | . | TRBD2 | CAISERGIAGNTQYF | TGTGCCATCAGTGAGAGGGGGATAGCGGGAAATACGCAGTATTTT
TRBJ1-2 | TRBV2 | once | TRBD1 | CASTGTVSNYGYTF | TGTGCCAGCACCGGGACAGTTAGTAACTATGGCTACACCTTC
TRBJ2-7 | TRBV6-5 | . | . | CASSFGLTYEQYF | TGTGCCAGCAGTTTTGGACTGACCTACGAGCAGTACTTC
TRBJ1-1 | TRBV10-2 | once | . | CATEAGQMNTEAFF | TGCGCCACCGAAGCTGGGCAGATGAACACTGAAGCTTTCTTT
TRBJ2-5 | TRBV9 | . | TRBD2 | CASSVGSGRAQETQYF | TGTGCCAGCAGCGTAGGAAGCGGGAGAGCCCAAGAGACCCAGTACTTC
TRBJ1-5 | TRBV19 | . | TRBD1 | CASSIAIITGTANNQPQHF | TGTGCCAGTAGTATAGCGATCATAACGGGGACAGCTAACAATCAGCCCCAGCATTTT
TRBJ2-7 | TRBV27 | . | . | CASGTTSYEQYF | TGTGCCAGCGGGACAACCTCCTACGAGCAGTACTTC
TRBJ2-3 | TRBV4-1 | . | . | CASSHVRSGDTQYF | TGCGCCAGCAGCCACGTAAGGTCGGGGGATACGCAGTATTTT
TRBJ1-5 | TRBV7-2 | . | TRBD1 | CASGGTGGQPQHF | TGTGCCAGCGGTGGGACAGGGGGCCAGCCCCAGCATTTT
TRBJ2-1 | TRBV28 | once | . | CASSLGGSRLYNEQFF | TGTGCCAGCAGTTTAGGAGGCAGCCGATTATACAATGAGCAGTTCTTC
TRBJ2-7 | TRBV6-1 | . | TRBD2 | CASSGASGTYEQYF | TGTGCCAGCAGTGGGGCTAGCGGGACCTACGAGCAGTACTTC
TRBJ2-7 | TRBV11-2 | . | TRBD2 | CASSSTSGIRIYEQYF | TGTGCCAGCAGCTCGACTAGCGGGATCCGAATCTACGAGCAGTACTTC
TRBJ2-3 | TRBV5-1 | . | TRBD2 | CASSLEPSGRAGTDTQYF | TGCGCCAGCAGCTTGGAGCCTAGCGGGAGGGCCGGCACAGATACGCAGTATTTT
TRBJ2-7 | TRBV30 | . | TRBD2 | CAWRKSGRDKTPFSYEQYF | TGTGCCTGGAGAAAAAGCGGGAGGGATAAAACTCCATTCTCCTACGAGCAGTACTTC
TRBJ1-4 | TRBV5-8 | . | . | CASSLGAGEFEKLFF | TGTGCCAGCAGCTTGGGTGCAGGGGAGTTCGAAAAACTGTTTTTT
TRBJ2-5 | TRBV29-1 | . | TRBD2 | CSAPTSGEQETQYF | TGCAGCGCTCCGACTAGCGGGGAACAAGAGACCCAGTACTTC
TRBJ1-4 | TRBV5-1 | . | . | CASSLAQGTEKLFF | TGCGCCAGCAGCTTGGCACAGGGTACGGAAAAACTGTTTTTT
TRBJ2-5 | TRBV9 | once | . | CASSEGGWETQYF | TGTGCCAGCAGCGAAGGGGGTTGGGAGACCCAGTACTTC
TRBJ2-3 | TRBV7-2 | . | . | CASTPHEAADTQYF | TGTGCCAGCACCCCCCACGAGGCCGCGGATACGCAGTATTTT
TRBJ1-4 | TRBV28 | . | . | CASSPQGTGNEKLFF | TGTGCCAGCAGTCCCCAGGGGACGGGTAATGAAAAACTGTTTTTT
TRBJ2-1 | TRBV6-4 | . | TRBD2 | CASSEREGNEQFF | TGTGCCAGCAGTGAGCGGGAGGGCAATGAGCAGTTCTTC
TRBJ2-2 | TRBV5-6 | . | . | CASRPYPPGTGELFF | TGTGCCAGCAGACCTTACCCCCCGGGAACCGGGGAGCTGTTTTTT
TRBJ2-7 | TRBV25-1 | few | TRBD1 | CASSEYAGGEYEQYF | TGTGCCAGCAGTGAATATGCAGGGGGCGAGTACGAGCAGTACTTC
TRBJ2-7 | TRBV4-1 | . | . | CASSQDRLVPYEQYF | TGCGCCAGCAGCCAAGATCGGTTAGTTCCCTACGAGCAGTACTTC
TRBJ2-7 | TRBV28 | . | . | CASSAQTGLYEQYF | TGTGCCAGCAGTGCTCAGACAGGTCTCTACGAGCAGTACTTC